The text below deals with one T cell receptor (beta chain). No antigen is known for it. Combining a sample-barcoded 5' primer with a J-beta primer mix, a second PCR ran for roughly 6 to 12 cycles. MiXCR, run by TCRdb on the 5' RACE reads, gives a single entry per CDR3 protein. The sample has about 570,000 distinct CDR3 sequences, approximately 30% seen once. After removal of 4 bases from V and 1 base from J, the junction contained 4 bases not matched to a gene. Germline-derived CDR1 and CDR2 are KGHDR and SFDVKD. The CDR3 has 15 amino acids. The data belong to a study of blood T cells in healthy people across ages. General study points: In these data, TCR beta diversity tracked strongly with naive T cell percentage. Roughly linear age-related decline in beta diversity appeared, significant by age 40.

The chain employs TRBV24-1 and TRBJ2-5, with 8 bases lining up with TRBD2. Specimen: blood. The source of this sequence is a woman aged 70 to 79 in good health. The CDR3 reads CATSEPTSGQETQYF. The DNA for the CDR3 is TGTGCCACCAGTGAGCCAACTAGCGGCCAAGAGACCCAGTACTTC.